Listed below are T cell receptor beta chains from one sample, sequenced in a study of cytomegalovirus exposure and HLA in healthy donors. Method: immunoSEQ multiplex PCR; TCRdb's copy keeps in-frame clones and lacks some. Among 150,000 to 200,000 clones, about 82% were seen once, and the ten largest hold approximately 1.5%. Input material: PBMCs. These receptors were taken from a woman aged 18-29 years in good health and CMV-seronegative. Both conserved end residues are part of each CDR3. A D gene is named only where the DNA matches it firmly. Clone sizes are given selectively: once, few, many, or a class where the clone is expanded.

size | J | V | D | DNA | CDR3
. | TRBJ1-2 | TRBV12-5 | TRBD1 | TGTGCTAGTGGTTTGGATAACAGGGGTCACACCTTC | CASGLDNRGHTF
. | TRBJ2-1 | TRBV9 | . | TGTGCCAGCAGCGTAGGCCAGGGGAGCTCCTACAATGAGCAGTTCTTC | CASSVGQGSSYNEQFF
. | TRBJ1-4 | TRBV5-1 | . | TGCGCCAGCAGCTTGACAGGAACTAATGAAAAACTGTTTTTT | CASSLTGTNEKLFF
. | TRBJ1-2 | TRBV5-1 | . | TGCGCCAGCACACCATTTGACCAGGGTCAGGGCTACACCTTC | CASTPFDQGQGYTF
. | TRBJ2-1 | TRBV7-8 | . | TGTGCCAGCAGCTTGACAGGTTACAATGAGCAGTTCTTC | CASSLTGYNEQFF
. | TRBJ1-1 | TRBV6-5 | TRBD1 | TGTGCCAGCAGTTCTACCCGGACAGGGTGGGACGGTGAAGCTTTCTTT | CASSSTRTGWDGEAFF
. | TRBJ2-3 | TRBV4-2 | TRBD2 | TGTGCCAGCAGCCAAGGGACTAGCGGGGGGGCCTCTATCGGCACAGATACGCAGTATTTT | CASSQGTSGGASIGTDTQYF
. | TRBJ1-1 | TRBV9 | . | TGTGCCAGCAGCGTAAGGGAGGTAGCGAACACTGAAGCTTTCTTT | CASSVREVANTEAFF
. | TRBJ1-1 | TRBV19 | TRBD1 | TGTGCCAGTAGTGTCGGACAGGCTGGAGCTTTCTTT | CASSVGQAGAFF
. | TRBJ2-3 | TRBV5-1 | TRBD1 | TGCGCCAGCAGCTTGGAACCTCGGCCTAGACAGGGAGTCACAGATACGCAGTATTTT | CASSLEPRPRQGVTDTQYF
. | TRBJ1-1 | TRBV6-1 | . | TGTGCCAGCAGTGTATTCCGGACAGAACATGAAGCTTTCTTT | CASSVFRTEHEAFF
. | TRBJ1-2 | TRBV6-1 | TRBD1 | TGTGCCAGCAGTGACGGGACAGGGGAGGTCTATGGCTACACCTTC | CASSDGTGEVYGYTF
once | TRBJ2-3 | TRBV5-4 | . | TGTGCCAGCACCTCCCCGACATATGGTCTCTCTAGCACAGATACGCAGTATTTT | CASTSPTYGLSSTDTQYF
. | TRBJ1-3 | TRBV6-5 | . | TGTGCCAGCGGTAGGGGGGGCGCCTCTGGAAACACCATATATTTT | CASGRGGASGNTIYF
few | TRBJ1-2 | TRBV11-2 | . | TGTGCCAGCAGCTTAACGGACTATAACTATGGCTACACCTTC | CASSLTDYNYGYTF
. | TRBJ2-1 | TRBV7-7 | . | TGTGCCAGCAGTTCTAGCTCCTACAATGAGCAGTTCTTC | CASSSSSYNEQFF
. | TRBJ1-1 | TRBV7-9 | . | TGTGCCAGCAGCTTAGGGCCCAATGAAGCTTTCTTT | CASSLGPNEAFF
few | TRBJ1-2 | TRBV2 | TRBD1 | TGTGCCAGGGATGAGGGGGCGCCCAGCTATGGCTACACCTTC | CARDEGAPSYGYTF
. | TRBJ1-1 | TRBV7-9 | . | TGTGCCAGCAGCCCGAGGCGGACTGAAGCTTTCTTT | CASSPRRTEAFF
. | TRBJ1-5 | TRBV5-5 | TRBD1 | TGTGCCAGCAGCTCACAGGGGGCAGGGTCCCGGCATCAGCCCCAGCATTTT | CASSSQGAGSRHQPQHF
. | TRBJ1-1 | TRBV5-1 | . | TGCGCCAGCAGCTCCCCTCCAGGGTACACTGAAGCTTTCTTT | CASSSPPGYTEAFF
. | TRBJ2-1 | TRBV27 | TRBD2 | TGTGCCAGCAGTTCCCTAGCGGGGGCCCGCAATGAGCAGTTCTTC | CASSSLAGARNEQFF
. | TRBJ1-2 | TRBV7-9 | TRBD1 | TGTGCCAGCATACGGACAGGGGCGAACTATGGCTACACCTTC | CASIRTGANYGYTF
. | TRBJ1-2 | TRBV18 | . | TGTGCCAGCTCACCAGAGGGGGACTATGGCTACACCTTC | CASSPEGDYGYTF
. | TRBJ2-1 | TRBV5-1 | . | TGCGCCAGCAGCTTGGTAGGAGCTGAGCAGTTCTTC | CASSLVGAEQFF
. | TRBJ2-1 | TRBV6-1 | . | TGTGCCAGCCTGGGACTTCACAATGAGCAGTTCTTC | CASLGLHNEQFF
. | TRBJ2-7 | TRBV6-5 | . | TGTGCCAGCACCTCGGGGGATGGCGAGCAGTACTTC | CASTSGDGEQYF
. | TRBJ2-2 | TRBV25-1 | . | TGTGCCAGCAGTCCCACCGCAGGGAATGCCGGGGAGCTGTTTTTT | CASSPTAGNAGELFF
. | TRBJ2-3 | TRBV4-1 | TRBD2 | TGCGCCAGCAGCCCGTCGGGACTAAGCACAGATACGCAGTATTTT | CASSPSGLSTDTQYF
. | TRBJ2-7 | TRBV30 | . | TGTGCCTGGAGAGGGGTCCACGAGCAGTACTTC | CAWRGVHEQYF
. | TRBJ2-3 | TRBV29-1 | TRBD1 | TGCAGCGTTCCCTCACCGGGACAGGGAAGGACAGATACGCAGTATTTT | CSVPSPGQGRTDTQYF
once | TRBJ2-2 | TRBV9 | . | TGTGCCAGCAGCGTCGGTAGCGCCACCGGGGAGCTGTTTTTT | CASSVGSATGELFF
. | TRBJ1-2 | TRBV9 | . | TGTGCCAGCAGCTCAACCACAGGGTCGGAGGATGGCTACACCTTC | CASSSTTGSEDGYTF
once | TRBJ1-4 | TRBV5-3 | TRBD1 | TGTGCCAGAATCGACAGGGGAAATGCAACTAATGAAAAACTGTTTTTT | CARIDRGNATNEKLFF
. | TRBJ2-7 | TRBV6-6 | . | TGTGCCAGCAGTTACTCGTTATCCGAGCAGTACTTC | CASSYSLSEQYF
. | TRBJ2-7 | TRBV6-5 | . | TGTGCCAGCAGCCAACAACAGGCCTCCTACGAGCAGTACTTC | CASSQQQASYEQYF
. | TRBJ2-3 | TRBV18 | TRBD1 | TGTGCCAGCTCACCGTTGGACAGGGTGAACACAGATACGCAGTATTTT | CASSPLDRVNTDTQYF
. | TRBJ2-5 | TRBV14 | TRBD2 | TGTGCCAGCAGCCAAGATTGGGGGGGGAGCGAGACCCAGTACTTC | CASSQDWGGSETQYF